This is a list of T cell receptor beta chains from one sample in a study of blood T cell repertoires in COVID-19. Clones were sequenced by immunoSEQ multiplex PCR, and TCRdb holds only the in-frame ones, with some missing. This sample has roughly 260,000 clones; about nine tenths occur once, and the top ten carry about 11%. Source material: peripheral blood. These receptors were collected from a woman aged 25-40 years with COVID-19, enrolled during active disease. Both conserved end residues are part of each CDR3. The order of the fields is clone size, V gene, D gene, J gene, CDR3 DNA, CDR3 protein. A D gene is named only where the DNA matches it firmly. Some rows mark clone size as missing; the rest say once, few, many or name a class of expanded clone.

clone_size: -; v_call: TRBV6-5; d_call: -; j_call: TRBJ2-1; cdr3_nt: TGTGCCAGCAGCACTCGGGACATATACAATGAGCAGTTCTTC; cdr3_aa: CASSTRDIYNEQFF
clone_size: -; v_call: TRBV28; d_call: -; j_call: TRBJ1-4; cdr3_nt: TGTGCCAGCAGTTCGCCACGGGAAGCTAATGAAAAACTGTTTTTT; cdr3_aa: CASSSPREANEKLFF
clone_size: -; v_call: TRBV29-1; d_call: TRBD1; j_call: TRBJ1-1; cdr3_nt: TGCAGCGTTTGGGGGACAGGAATGAACACTGAAGCTTTCTTT; cdr3_aa: CSVWGTGMNTEAFF
clone_size: -; v_call: TRBV11-2; d_call: TRBD2; j_call: TRBJ2-7; cdr3_nt: TGTGCCAGCACCCCACGGGCTAGCGGGCGGACACCCTACGAGCAGTACTTC; cdr3_aa: CASTPRASGRTPYEQYF
clone_size: -; v_call: TRBV2; d_call: TRBD1; j_call: TRBJ2-1; cdr3_nt: TGTGCCAGCAGTCTTCCCGGGACAGGGAGAGTGTATGAGCAGTTCTTC; cdr3_aa: CASSLPGTGRVYEQFF
clone_size: -; v_call: TRBV7-3; d_call: TRBD2; j_call: TRBJ2-1; cdr3_nt: TGTGCCAGCAGTAGAAGCGGGAGGAGGCTGGATGAGCAGTTCTTC; cdr3_aa: CASSRSGRRLDEQFF
clone_size: -; v_call: TRBV28; d_call: -; j_call: TRBJ1-2; cdr3_nt: TGTGCCAGCAGCACAGGGAAAGGTGGCTACACCTTC; cdr3_aa: CASSTGKGGYTF
clone_size: -; v_call: TRBV7-9; d_call: -; j_call: TRBJ1-2; cdr3_nt: TGTGCCAGCAGCTTAGCGCGGGCGACTGCCTATGGCTACACCTTC; cdr3_aa: CASSLARATAYGYTF
clone_size: -; v_call: TRBV3-1/TRBV3-2; d_call: -; j_call: TRBJ2-1; cdr3_nt: TGTGCCAGCAGCCAAGTACAGGGACGGGGCTCCTACAATGAGCAGTTCTTC; cdr3_aa: CASSQVQGRGSYNEQFF
clone_size: -; v_call: TRBV9; d_call: TRBD1; j_call: TRBJ2-1; cdr3_nt: TGTGCCAGCAGCGTACACCCACAGGGGAATGAGCAGTTCTTC; cdr3_aa: CASSVHPQGNEQFF
clone_size: -; v_call: TRBV29-1; d_call: -; j_call: TRBJ1-1; cdr3_nt: TGCAGCGTTGTGGGCCGGGAGAACACTGAAGCTTTCTTT; cdr3_aa: CSVVGRENTEAFF
clone_size: -; v_call: TRBV5-6; d_call: TRBD2; j_call: TRBJ2-5; cdr3_nt: TGTGCCAGCAGCTTGCGGGTGATAGCGGGAGGGCCTCGGGGAGAGACCCAGTACTTC; cdr3_aa: CASSLRVIAGGPRGETQYF
clone_size: -; v_call: TRBV7-7; d_call: -; j_call: TRBJ2-3; cdr3_nt: TGTGCTAGCAGCAGCTCCCCTTATGCAGATACGCAGTATTTT; cdr3_aa: CASSSSPYADTQYF
clone_size: -; v_call: TRBV5-1; d_call: TRBD2; j_call: TRBJ2-3; cdr3_nt: TGCGCCAGCAGCCTCCCCGGGGGGGGCACAGATACGCAGTATTTT; cdr3_aa: CASSLPGGGTDTQYF
clone_size: -; v_call: TRBV12-3/TRBV12-4; d_call: -; j_call: TRBJ2-7; cdr3_nt: TGTGCCAGCAGTTTGGCGGGCTCCTACGAGCAGTACTTC; cdr3_aa: CASSLAGSYEQYF
clone_size: -; v_call: TRBV21-1; d_call: -; j_call: TRBJ2-7; cdr3_nt: TGTGCCAGCAGCTTACGACTAGCGGGCCTATCCTACGAGCAGTACTTC; cdr3_aa: CASSLRLAGLSYEQYF
clone_size: -; v_call: TRBV6-6; d_call: TRBD1; j_call: TRBJ1-5; cdr3_nt: TGTGCCAGCAGCCGGGACAGCGGCAATCAGCCCCAGCATTTT; cdr3_aa: CASSRDSGNQPQHF
clone_size: -; v_call: TRBV7-2; d_call: -; j_call: TRBJ1-5; cdr3_nt: TGTGCCAGCAGCATAGGGCTCTATCAGCCCCAGCATTTT; cdr3_aa: CASSIGLYQPQHF
clone_size: -; v_call: TRBV7-9; d_call: TRBD2; j_call: TRBJ2-5; cdr3_nt: TGTGCCAGCAGCTTAGCGGGAGGGCCGGACTTC; cdr3_aa: CASSLAGGPDF
clone_size: -; v_call: TRBV24-1; d_call: TRBD1; j_call: TRBJ2-2; cdr3_nt: TGTGCCACCGACCCCGGGACAGGGGGGCGCGGGGAGCTGTTTTTT; cdr3_aa: CATDPGTGGRGELFF
clone_size: -; v_call: TRBV3-1/TRBV3-2; d_call: TRBD2; j_call: TRBJ2-1; cdr3_nt: TGTGCCAGCAGCCCGCCCGGGAGGCTAGCGGGACTCAATGAGCAGTTCTTC; cdr3_aa: CASSPPGRLAGLNEQFF
clone_size: -; v_call: TRBV19; d_call: -; j_call: TRBJ2-1; cdr3_nt: TGTGCCAGTAGTGCCCGCCGCCACACGGGGAACGACAATGAGCAGTTCTTC; cdr3_aa: CASSARRHTGNDNEQFF
clone_size: -; v_call: TRBV25-1; d_call: TRBD2; j_call: TRBJ2-7; cdr3_nt: TGTGCCAGCAGCCGAGTGGCTAGCGGGAGCTACGAGCAGTACTTC; cdr3_aa: CASSRVASGSYEQYF
clone_size: few; v_call: TRBV9; d_call: -; j_call: TRBJ2-5; cdr3_nt: TGTGCCAGCAGCGTAAGAGCCGGGGGAGAGACCCAGTACTTC; cdr3_aa: CASSVRAGGETQYF
clone_size: -; v_call: TRBV10-1; d_call: -; j_call: TRBJ2-1; cdr3_nt: TGCGCCAGCGAAGGGGATCGAGGCGGTGAGCAGTTCTTC; cdr3_aa: CASEGDRGGEQFF
clone_size: -; v_call: TRBV29-1; d_call: TRBD2; j_call: TRBJ2-3; cdr3_nt: TGCAGCGTTGATCCTAGCGGGAGTTCAGATACGCAGTATTTT; cdr3_aa: CSVDPSGSSDTQYF
clone_size: -; v_call: TRBV5-1; d_call: TRBD1; j_call: TRBJ2-1; cdr3_nt: TGCGCCAGCAGCCCTGGGACAGCCTACAATGAGCAGTTCTTC; cdr3_aa: CASSPGTAYNEQFF
clone_size: -; v_call: TRBV18; d_call: TRBD1; j_call: TRBJ1-6; cdr3_nt: TGTGCCAGCTCACCCATCGACAGGGGGCAATCCTATAATTCACCCCTCCACTTT; cdr3_aa: CASSPIDRGQSYNSPLHF
clone_size: -; v_call: TRBV10-3; d_call: -; j_call: TRBJ1-5; cdr3_nt: TGTGCCATCAGTGATGGTAGTACCCAGCCCCAGCATTTT; cdr3_aa: CAISDGSTQPQHF
clone_size: -; v_call: TRBV28; d_call: TRBD1; j_call: TRBJ1-1; cdr3_nt: TGTGCCATCAGGGGGGCGGCTGAAGCTTTCTTT; cdr3_aa: CAIRGAAEAFF
clone_size: -; v_call: TRBV28; d_call: -; j_call: TRBJ2-7; cdr3_nt: TGTGCCAGCACCGATAGGGGGGGGAGGTACGAGCAGTACTTC; cdr3_aa: CASTDRGGRYEQYF
clone_size: -; v_call: TRBV19; d_call: -; j_call: TRBJ2-1; cdr3_nt: TGTGCCAGTAGTATTAGTAGGGGACTTGAGCAGTTCTTC; cdr3_aa: CASSISRGLEQFF
clone_size: few; v_call: TRBV4-1; d_call: TRBD2; j_call: TRBJ2-4; cdr3_nt: TGCGCCAGCAGCCAAGAATCAACTAGCGGGAATTTGGTAGCCAAAAACATTCAGTACTTC; cdr3_aa: CASSQESTSGNLVAKNIQYF
clone_size: -; v_call: TRBV5-4; d_call: TRBD2; j_call: TRBJ2-2; cdr3_nt: TGTGCCAGCAGCCCGGGGACTAGTGGAAACACCGGGGAGCTGTTTTTT; cdr3_aa: CASSPGTSGNTGELFF
clone_size: -; v_call: TRBV30; d_call: TRBD1; j_call: TRBJ2-2; cdr3_nt: TGTGCCTGGGATCGGACAGGGGGCACCGGGGAGCTGTTTTTT; cdr3_aa: CAWDRTGGTGELFF
clone_size: -; v_call: TRBV21-1; d_call: -; j_call: TRBJ2-3; cdr3_nt: TGTGCCAGCAGCAAAGTGGTTGGGCTCGATACGCAGTATTTT; cdr3_aa: CASSKVVGLDTQYF
clone_size: few; v_call: TRBV10-3; d_call: TRBD1; j_call: TRBJ1-4; cdr3_nt: TGTGCCATCAGTGACAGGGGGCGACAATATCGGGAAAAACTGTTTTTT; cdr3_aa: CAISDRGRQYREKLFF
clone_size: -; v_call: TRBV6-5; d_call: -; j_call: TRBJ1-1; cdr3_nt: TGTGCCAGCAGAACCCAGGGACTCTCTGAAGCTTTCTTT; cdr3_aa: CASRTQGLSEAFF
clone_size: -; v_call: TRBV2; d_call: TRBD2; j_call: TRBJ2-1; cdr3_nt: TGTGCCAGCAGTCGACTAGCGGGAGTGAATGAGCAGTTCTTC; cdr3_aa: CASSRLAGVNEQFF
clone_size: few; v_call: TRBV5-6; d_call: -; j_call: TRBJ2-5; cdr3_nt: TGTGCCAGCAGCGCTAGCGACACCCAAGAGACCCAGTACTTC; cdr3_aa: CASSASDTQETQYF
clone_size: once; v_call: TRBV28; d_call: TRBD2; j_call: TRBJ2-5; cdr3_nt: TGTGCCAGCAGTTGGGCCCTAGCGGGAGTTGAGACCCAGTACTTC; cdr3_aa: CASSWALAGVETQYF
clone_size: -; v_call: TRBV20-1; d_call: -; j_call: TRBJ2-7; cdr3_nt: TGCAGTGCTAGTCCGGAGTACGAGCAGTACTTC; cdr3_aa: CSASPEYEQYF
clone_size: -; v_call: TRBV10-2; d_call: TRBD1; j_call: TRBJ1-1; cdr3_nt: TGCGCCAGCAGTGACCACCGGGACAGCCAAATGAACACTGAAGCTTTCTTT; cdr3_aa: CASSDHRDSQMNTEAFF